The clone carrying this T cell receptor beta chain was found a few times. The antigen is unknown. Deletions cut 6 bases from V and 5 bases from J, with 10 bases between. CDR1 and CDR2 (germline): MNHEY, SVGAGI. The CDR3 is made up of 12 amino acids. This record comes from a study of T cells after yellow fever vaccination. Background on the study: Fractions low in cell number were prepared with SMART-Seq v4 Ultra Low Input.

Universal primer sites and UMIs were introduced during 5'RACE template-switching synthesis of TCR cDNA. TCRdb re-called the 5' RACE reads through MiXCR, storing one row per CDR3 protein. The table lists hundreds of thousands of distinct CDR3 sequences, less than 4.5% of them singletons. Study findings and constraints: Weaker overall was a secondary response that nonetheless peaked faster, on day 5 versus 15. Once the booster was given, most primary-vaccination clones reappeared, at around 96% for CD4 and roughly 85% for CD8.

This chain uses TRBV6-5 with TRBJ1-1; D not certain. Sample: PBMCs, taken on the day of the yellow fever booster vaccination. The TCR originated in a man in his late teens or twenties who received the YFV17D yellow fever vaccine. CDR3: CASRTAGTEAFF. The CDR3 coding sequence is TGTGCCAGCAGGACGGCGGGAACTGAAGCTTTCTTT.